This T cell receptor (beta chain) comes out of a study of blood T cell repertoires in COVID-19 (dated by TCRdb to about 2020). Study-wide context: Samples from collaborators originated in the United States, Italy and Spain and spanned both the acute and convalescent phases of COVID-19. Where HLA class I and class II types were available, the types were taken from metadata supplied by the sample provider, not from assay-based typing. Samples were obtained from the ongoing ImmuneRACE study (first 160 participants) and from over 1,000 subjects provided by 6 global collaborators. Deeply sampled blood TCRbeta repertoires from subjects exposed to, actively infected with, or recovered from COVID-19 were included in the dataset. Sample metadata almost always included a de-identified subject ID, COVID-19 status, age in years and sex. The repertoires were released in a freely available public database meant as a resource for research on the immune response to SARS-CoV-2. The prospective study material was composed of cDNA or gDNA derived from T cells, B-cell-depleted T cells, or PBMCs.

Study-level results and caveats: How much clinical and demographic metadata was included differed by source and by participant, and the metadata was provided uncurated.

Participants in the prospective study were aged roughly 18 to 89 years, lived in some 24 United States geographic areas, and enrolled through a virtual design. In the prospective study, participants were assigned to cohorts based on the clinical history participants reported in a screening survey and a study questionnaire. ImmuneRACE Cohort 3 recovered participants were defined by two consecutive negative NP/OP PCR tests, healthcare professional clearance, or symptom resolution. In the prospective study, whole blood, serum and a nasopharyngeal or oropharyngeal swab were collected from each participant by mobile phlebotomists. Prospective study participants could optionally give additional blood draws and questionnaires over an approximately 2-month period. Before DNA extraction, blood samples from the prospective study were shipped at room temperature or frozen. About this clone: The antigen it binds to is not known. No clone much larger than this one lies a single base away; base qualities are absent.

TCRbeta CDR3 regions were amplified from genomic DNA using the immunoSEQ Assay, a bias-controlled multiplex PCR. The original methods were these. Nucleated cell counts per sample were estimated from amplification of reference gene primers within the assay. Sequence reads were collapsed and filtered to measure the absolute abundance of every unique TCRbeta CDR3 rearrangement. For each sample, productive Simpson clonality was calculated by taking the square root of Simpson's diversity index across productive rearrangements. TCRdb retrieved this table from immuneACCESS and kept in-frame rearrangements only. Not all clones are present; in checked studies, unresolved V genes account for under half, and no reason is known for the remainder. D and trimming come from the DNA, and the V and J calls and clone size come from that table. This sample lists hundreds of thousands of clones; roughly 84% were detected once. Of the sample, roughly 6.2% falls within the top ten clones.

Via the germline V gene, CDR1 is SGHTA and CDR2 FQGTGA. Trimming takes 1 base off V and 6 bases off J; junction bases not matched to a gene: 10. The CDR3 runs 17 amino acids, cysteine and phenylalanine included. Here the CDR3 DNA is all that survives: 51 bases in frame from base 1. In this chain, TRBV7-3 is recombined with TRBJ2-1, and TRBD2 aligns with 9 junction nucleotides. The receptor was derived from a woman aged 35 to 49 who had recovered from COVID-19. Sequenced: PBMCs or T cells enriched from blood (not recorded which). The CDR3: CASSLSWSNSGSNEQFF. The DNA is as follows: TGTGCCAGCAGCTTAAGTTGGTCCAATAGCGGGAGCAATGAGCAGTTCTTC.